This T cell receptor (beta chain) was obtained from a study of cytomegalovirus exposure and HLA in healthy donors. J lost 4 bases, V lost 9 bases, and 13 bases had no gene match. This CDR3 has 16 residues. Germline CDR1 ENHRY, CDR2 SYGVKD. Both 60 Vbeta primers and 13 Jbeta primers went into the PCR. Clones were sequenced by immunoSEQ multiplex PCR, and TCRdb holds only the in-frame ones, with some missing. The table has about 130,000 clones, roughly 77% seen once. Whole-study findings and limits: Earlier analysis found most TCR beta V segments productive about 87% or about 30% of the time. The majority of CMV-associated TCR beta chains were reported as apparently HLA-restricted in a later analysis. Excluded: some indistinguishable V segments such as TRBV6-2 and TRBV6-3.

There were likely unrecorded immune exposures, though donors were nominally healthy when sampled. Notes on this clone: Its matching antigen is unknown.

Sample: PBMCs. V and J are TRBV10-3 and TRBJ2-3; 10 nucleotides line up with TRBD2. This clonotype originated in a man younger than 45 in good health. CDR3 protein: CAIQRGGQEIADTQYF. CDR3 nucleotide sequence: TGTGCCATACAGCGGGGGGGACAGGAAATAGCAGATACGCAGTATTTT.